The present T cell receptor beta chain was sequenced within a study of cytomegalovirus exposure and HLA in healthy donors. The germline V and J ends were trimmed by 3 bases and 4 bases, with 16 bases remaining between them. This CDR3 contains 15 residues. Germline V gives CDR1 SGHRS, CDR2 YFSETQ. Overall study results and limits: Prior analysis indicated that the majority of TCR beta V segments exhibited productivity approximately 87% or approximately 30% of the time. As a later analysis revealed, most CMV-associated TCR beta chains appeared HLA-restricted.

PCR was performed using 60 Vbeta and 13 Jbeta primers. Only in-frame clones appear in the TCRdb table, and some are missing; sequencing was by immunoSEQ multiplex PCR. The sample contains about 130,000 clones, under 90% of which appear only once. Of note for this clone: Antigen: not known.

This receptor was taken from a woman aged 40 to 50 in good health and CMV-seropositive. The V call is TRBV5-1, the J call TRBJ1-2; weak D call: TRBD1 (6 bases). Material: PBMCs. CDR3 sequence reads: CASSSLPGQLYGYTF. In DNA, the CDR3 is TGCGCCAGCAGCTCCCTACCGGGACAACTCTATGGCTACACCTTC.